These 9 T cell receptor beta chains were sequenced from one sample in a study of regulatory T cells. General observations from the study: In CD3G-deficient patients, conventional CD4+ T cells were enriched for hydrophobic CDR3 residues at positions 6 and 7.

These receptors are not linked to any known antigen. The PCR used 52 TRBV and 13 TRBJ primers. TCRdb keeps only in-frame clones here, not all; method: immunoSEQ multiplex PCR. Here the sample spans approximately 31,000 clones, 93% being singletons. The sample consisted of conventional CD4+ T cells sorted from blood. The receptors here all came from a child under 10 years old with CD3G deficiency.

J is TRBJ1-2 and V is TRBV28; D is ambiguous. V was trimmed by 6 bases and J by 2 bases, leaving 10 bases between them. The germline gives CDR1 MDHEN, CDR2 SYDVKM. The CDR3 covers 13 residues. The CDR3 loop is CASSLGTNYGYTF. The CDR3 DNA reads as TGTGCCAGCAGCCTGGGAACCAACTATGGCTACACCTTC.

The chain's CDR3 is CASSLELGVSNEQFF. In DNA form, the CDR3 reads TGTGCCAGCAGCTTGGAACTGGGGGTTTCTAATGAGCAGTTCTTC. V usage is TRBV7-8 and J usage is TRBJ2-1; possibly TRBD1 or TRBD2 for D (5 bases each). Trimming took 3 bases from V and 7 from J, leaving 16 bases between them. Germline V gene lookup returns CDR1 SGHVS and CDR2 FQNEAQ. The CDR3 contains 15 residues.

This sequence joins TRBV28 and TRBJ1-1, with D uncertain. From germline, CDR1 is MDHEN and CDR2 SYDVKM. This CDR3 has 12 amino acids. The germline V and J ends were trimmed by 3 bases and 3 bases, with 5 bases remaining between them. The CDR3 region is CASSLTDTEAFF. The CDR3 DNA follows: TGTGCCAGCAGTTTGACGGACACTGAAGCTTTCTTT. The full variable domain, in which reference TRBV28 and TRBJ1-1 provide the parts outside the CDR3, is DVKVTQSSRYLVKRTGEKVFLECVQDMDHENMFWYRQDPGLGLRLIYFSYDVKMKEKGDIPEGYSVSREKKERFSLILESASTNQTSMYLCASSLTDTEAFFGQGTRLTVV.

The rearrangement links TRBV18 to TRBJ2-7; 8 positions match TRBD2. Germline V gene sequence: CDR1 KGHSH, CDR2 LQKENI. This CDR3 has 14 residues. Trimming at V came to 3 bases and at J to 4 bases, leaving 5 bases not matched to a gene. The CDR3 region is CASSPQSGGYEQYF. In DNA form, the CDR3 reads TGTGCCAGCTCACCCCAGTCGGGGGGGTACGAGCAGTACTTC.

CDR3 residues: CASSLGISGYSYEQYF. As DNA, the CDR3 is TGTGCCAGCAGCTTAGGTATAAGCGGATACTCCTACGAGCAGTACTTC. The genes are TRBV7-8 and TRBJ2-7; the D gene is possibly TRBD2 (5 bases). Germline V gene data show CDR1 as SGHVS and CDR2 as FQNEAQ. This CDR3 comprises 16 residues. Trimming removed 1 base from V and 0 bases from J, with 13 bases in between.

The V gene is TRBV28, the J gene TRBJ2-1, with 9 nucleotides matching TRBD1. The CDR3 consists of 15 residues. V was clipped by 2 bases and J by 10 bases; unmatched bases: 9. The germline V gene has CDR1 MDHEN and CDR2 SYDVKM. In nucleotides, the CDR3 is TGTGCCAGCAGTTTACGCGGGACAGGGTCCCGAGAGCAGTTCTTC. This sequence encodes CASSLRGTGSREQFF. Filled out from reference TRBV28 and TRBJ2-1, the complete variable domain reads DVKVTQSSRYLVKRTGEKVFLECVQDMDHENMFWYRQDPGLGLRLIYFSYDVKMKEKGDIPEGYSVSREKKERFSLILESASTNQTSMYLCASSLRGTGSREQFFGPGTRLTVL.

The rearrangement links TRBV19 to TRBJ2-1; D gene ambiguous. Looked up from germline, CDR1 is LNHDA and CDR2 is SQIVND (reference sequence). The CDR3 sequence is 11 residues long. V dropped 1 base and J dropped 10 bases, with 5 bases sitting between them. The CDR3 protein is CASSIGGEQFF. The CDR3 nucleotides are TGTGCCAGTAGTATAGGTGGGGAGCAGTTCTTC. Supplemented by reference TRBV19 and TRBJ2-1, the full variable domain reads DGGITQSPKYLFRKEGQNVTLSCEQNLNHDAMYWYRQDPGQGLRLIYYSQIVNDFQKGDIAEGYSVSREKKESFPLTVTSAQKNPTAFYLCASSIGGEQFFGPGTRLTVL.

This chain links TRBV28 with TRBJ1-5; no clear D. Germline V gives CDR1 MDHEN, CDR2 SYDVKM. The length of the CDR3 is 16 residues. The V and J ends lost 4 bases and 6 bases respectively, with 19 bases between them. In DNA form, the CDR3 reads TGTGCCAGCAGTTCCCTAAGCGGAGGCCTGGGTCAGCCCCAGCATTTT. Translation: CASSSLSGGLGQPQHF.

This chain uses TRBV28 with TRBJ2-3, with TRBD2 identical over 10 bases. The junction had 8 bases not matched to a gene; V was cut back by 5 bases and J by 3 bases. This CDR3 contains 16 residues. The germline V gene encodes CDR1 MDHEN and CDR2 SYDVKM. The chain's CDR3 is CASSTRRLAGTDTQYF. DNA for the CDR3: TGTGCCAGCAGTACCAGGAGACTAGCGGGTACAGATACGCAGTATTTT.